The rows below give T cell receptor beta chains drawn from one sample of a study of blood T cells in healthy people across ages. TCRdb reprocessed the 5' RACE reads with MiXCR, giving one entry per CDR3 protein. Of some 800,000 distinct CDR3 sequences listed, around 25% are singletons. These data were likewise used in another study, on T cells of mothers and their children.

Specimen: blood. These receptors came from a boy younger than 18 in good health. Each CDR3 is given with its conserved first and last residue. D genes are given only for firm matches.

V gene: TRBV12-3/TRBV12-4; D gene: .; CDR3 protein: CASSLMRPDTQYF
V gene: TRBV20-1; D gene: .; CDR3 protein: CSASSGAQFTEAFF
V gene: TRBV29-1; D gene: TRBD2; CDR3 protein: CSVALRLAGAREQFF
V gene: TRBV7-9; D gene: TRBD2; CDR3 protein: CASTLVGGGTLYNEQFF
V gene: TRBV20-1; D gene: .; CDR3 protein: CSARVMGAAGELFF
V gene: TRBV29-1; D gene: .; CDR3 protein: CSVSRALGYGYTF
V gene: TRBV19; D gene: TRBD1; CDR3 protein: CASSSGQGLYNEQFF
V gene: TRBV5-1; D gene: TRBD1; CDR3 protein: CASSTGQGLSETQYF
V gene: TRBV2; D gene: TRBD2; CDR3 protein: CASSTGLVLNEQFF
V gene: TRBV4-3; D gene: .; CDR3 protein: CASSQNSQGFGNEQFF
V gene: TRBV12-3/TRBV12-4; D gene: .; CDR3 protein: CASRPGRTYNEQFF
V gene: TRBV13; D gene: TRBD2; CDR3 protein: CASSFRGRAGETQYF
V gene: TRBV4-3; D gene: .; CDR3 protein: CASSQRGGGTETQYF
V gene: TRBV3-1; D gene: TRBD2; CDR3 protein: CASSQAWGLTYNGQFF
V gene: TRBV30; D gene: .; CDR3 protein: CAWGLGSTGETQYF
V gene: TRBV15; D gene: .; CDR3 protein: CATSRDRTLTDKETQYF
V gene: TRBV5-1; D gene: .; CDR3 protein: CASSLATDSYEQYF
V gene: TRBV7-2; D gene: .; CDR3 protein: CASSPGAISNQPQHF
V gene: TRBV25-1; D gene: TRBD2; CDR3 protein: CASSAGTSVDRTDTQYF
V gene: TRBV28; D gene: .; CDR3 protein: CASSFPPVGLKTQYF
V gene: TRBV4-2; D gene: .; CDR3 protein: CASSTPRDQSYEQYF
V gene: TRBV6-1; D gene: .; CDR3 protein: CASSELLVSSEAFF
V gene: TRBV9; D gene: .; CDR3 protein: CASSVRVGEQFF
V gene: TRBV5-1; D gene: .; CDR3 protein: CASSLVETASTDTQYF
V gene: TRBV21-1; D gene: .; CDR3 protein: CASSKGPGQGAHEQYF
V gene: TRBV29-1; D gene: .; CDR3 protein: CSVTGVSGANVLTF
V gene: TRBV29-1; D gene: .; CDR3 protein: CSVVTYNEQFF
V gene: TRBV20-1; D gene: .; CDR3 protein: CSARGTVDEQYF
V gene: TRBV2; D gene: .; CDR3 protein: CASSERPNYGYTF
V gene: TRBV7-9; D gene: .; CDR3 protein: CASSPDPSYNEQFF
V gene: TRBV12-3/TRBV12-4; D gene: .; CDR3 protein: CASSQTGWGNIQYF
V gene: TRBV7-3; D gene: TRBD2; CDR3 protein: CASSLGGLAAQYF
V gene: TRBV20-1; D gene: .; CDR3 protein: CSGLEGPYSNQPQHF
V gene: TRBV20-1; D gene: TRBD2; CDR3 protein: CSASIRLAGETDTQYF
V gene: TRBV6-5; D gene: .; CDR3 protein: CASRFGEGRHYGYTF
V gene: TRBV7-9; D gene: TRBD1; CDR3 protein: CASSLATGTGLGYGYTF
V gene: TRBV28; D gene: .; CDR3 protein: CASSLETVNTEAFF
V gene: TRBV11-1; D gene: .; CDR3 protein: CASSLVNLGTGELFF
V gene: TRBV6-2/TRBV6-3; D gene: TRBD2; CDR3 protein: CASRETSLEYF
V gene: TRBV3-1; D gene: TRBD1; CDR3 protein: CASSQDTGQVYEQYF